Following are 10 T cell receptor beta chains from one sample sequenced in a study of blood T cells in healthy people across ages. It was with a sample-barcoded 5' primer and a J-beta primer mix that a second PCR of roughly 6 to 12 cycles was run. TCRdb re-called the 5' RACE reads with MiXCR, one entry per CDR3 protein. The repertoire holds some 1.5 million distinct CDR3 sequences, with 28% as singletons. The specimen was blood. The receptor source for this set is a young woman in good health.

The table lists this clonotype with a few counts. The chain uses TRBV2 and TRBJ2-3; D may correspond to TRBD1 or TRBD2 (5 bases each). The CDR3 is made up of 14 amino acids. V lost 7 bases and J 4 bases, leaving 15 bases between the germline ends. Germline loops: CDR1 SNHLY, CDR2 FYNNEI. The CDR3 here is CASNRDAVPDTQYF. As DNA, the CDR3 is TGTGCCAGCAACCGGGACGCGGTGCCAGATACGCAGTATTTT.

The chain couples TRBV15 to TRBJ1-5; no reliable D call. Between the trimmed V and J ends, which lost 4 bases and 9 bases, there was a span of 10 bases. Per germline, CDR1 LNHNV and CDR2 YYDKDF (reference sequence). This CDR3 contains 12 residues. In nucleotides, the CDR3 is TGTGCCACCAGCACCGACCTAGGGCCCCAGCATTTT. Amino acids: CATSTDLGPQHF.

This clonotype was seen only a few times. The rearrangement links TRBV7-9 to TRBJ1-2, with a tentative D call TRBD1 (6 bases). Germline CDR1 SEHNR, CDR2 FQNEAQ (reference sequence). This CDR3 has 17 amino acids. V was pared by 0 bases and J by 4 bases, with 18 bases between. Written as DNA, the CDR3 is TGTGCCAGCAGCTTAGCGGCCCGGGACACCTGGGGCTATGGCTACACCTTC. Its protein product is CASSLAARDTWGYGYTF.

The chain couples TRBV7-2 to TRBJ2-7, with 8 bases fitting TRBD1. CDR1 and CDR2 (germline): SGHTA, FQGNSA. V was pared by 2 bases and J by 5 bases, with 8 bases of the junction left unmatched. The CDR3 loop spans 15 amino acids. DNA of the CDR3: TGTGCCAGCAGCTTACGGCAGGGGGCTAGCAACGAGCAGTACTTC. This translates into CASSLRQGASNEQYF.

The chain couples TRBV20-1 to TRBJ2-1; TRBD1 aligns across 10 bases. Germline CDR1 and CDR2: DFQATT and SNEGSKA (reference sequence). The CDR3 has 16 amino acids. V trimming: 5 bases; J trimming: 8 bases; junction bases outside the gene matches: 15. The CDR3 here is CSASPWPGTGVDEQFF. The CDR3 DNA follows: TGCAGTGCTTCCCCTTGGCCCGGGACAGGGGTCGATGAGCAGTTCTTC.

A remark on this clonotype: A much larger clone lies a single base off, so this may be a read error. The chain recombines TRBV9 with TRBJ2-5; D ambiguous. The end of the DNA aligns better with TRBJ2-7, so the J call may be wrong. Germline CDR1 SGDLS, CDR2 YYNGEE. This CDR3 has 14 amino acids. CDR3 protein: CASGVVGSADEQYF. The DNA of the CDR3 is TGTGCCAGCGGCGTAGTAGGATCTGCAGACGAGCAGTACTTC.

In this sample, this clonotype turned up a few times. V is TRBV28 and J is TRBJ2-5; D is uncertain. The J call may be incorrect, as the DNA end agrees better with TRBJ2-7. The CDR3 totals 13 residues. Germline V CDR1 and CDR2: MDHEN, SYDVKM. The CDR3 DNA reads as TGTGCCACCCTCGTCCGCGGTTCCTACGAGCAGTACTTC. Amino acid sequence: CATLVRGSYEQYF.

The table lists this clonotype with a few counts. This sequence joins TRBV7-9 and TRBJ2-1, with 10 positions matching TRBD2. The germline V gene encodes CDR1 SEHNR and CDR2 FQNEAQ (reference sequence). V was clipped by 6 bases and J by 4 bases; unmatched bases: 3. The CDR3 sequence is 14 residues long. In nucleotides, the CDR3 is TGTGCCAGCAGATTTAGCGGGGGGTACAATGAGCAGTTCTTC. As protein: CASRFSGGYNEQFF.

This chain uses TRBV7-9 with TRBJ2-1; D possibly corresponds to TRBD2 (5 bases). Trimming pared 7 bases from V and 7 bases from J, leaving 17 bases between. CDR3 length: 14 amino acids. Germline lookup yields CDR1 SEHNR and CDR2 FQNEAQ (reference sequence). The CDR3 region is CASTTAASGNEQFF. The CDR3 DNA is TGTGCCAGCACCACGGCCGCCTCGGGGAATGAGCAGTTCTTC.

Many counts were recorded for this clonotype. The chain uses TRBV3-1 and TRBJ2-7, with no clear D. The germline V gene encodes CDR1 LGHDT and CDR2 YNNKEL (reference sequence). The V gene lost 1 base and the J gene lost 6 bases, with 7 bases spanning the gap. This CDR3 contains 12 residues. In DNA, the CDR3 is TGTGCCAGCAGCCAAGGCTTCGGCGAGCAGTACTTC. Translation gives CASSQGFGEQYF.